These T cell receptor beta chains were read from a single sample in a study of blood T cell repertoires in COVID-19. The method was immunoSEQ multiplex PCR; TCRdb's version includes in-frame clones alone and lacks a portion of them. The data contain a few hundred thousand clones, roughly nine tenths of them seen just once; the ten biggest clones take up roughly 1%. The material sequenced was PBMCs or T cells enriched from blood (not recorded which). These receptors were obtained from a man between 18 and 35 years old who had recovered from COVID-19. CDR3s include the opening cysteine and the closing phenylalanine or tryptophan. D genes are given only for firm matches. Clone size is shown for a subset of rows, as once, few, many or a class of expanded clone.

j_call: TRBJ2-3
v_call: TRBV5-6
clone_size: -
d_call: TRBD1
cdr3_aa: CASSVGERGLGDTQYF
cdr3_nt: TGTGCCAGCAGCGTTGGGGAGAGGGGGCTAGGAGATACGCAGTATTTT

j_call: TRBJ2-7
v_call: TRBV9
clone_size: -
d_call: -
cdr3_aa: CASSVGSHLLYEQYF
cdr3_nt: TGTGCCAGCAGCGTAGGCAGCCACTTACTATACGAGCAGTACTTC

j_call: TRBJ2-6
v_call: TRBV27
clone_size: -
d_call: -
cdr3_aa: CASGKGVTTGANVLTF
cdr3_nt: TGTGCCAGCGGAAAGGGGGTGACTACTGGGGCCAACGTCCTGACTTTC

j_call: TRBJ1-2
v_call: TRBV6-4
clone_size: -
d_call: -
cdr3_aa: CASSSWTVDRGYTF
cdr3_nt: TGTGCCAGCAGTAGCTGGACTGTCGATCGGGGCTACACCTTC

j_call: TRBJ2-7
v_call: TRBV4-2
clone_size: -
d_call: TRBD2
cdr3_aa: CASSQEVSGSYEQYF
cdr3_nt: TGTGCCAGCAGCCAAGAGGTAAGCGGGAGCTACGAGCAGTACTTC

j_call: TRBJ1-2
v_call: TRBV20-1
clone_size: -
d_call: -
cdr3_aa: CSASEGGDYGYTF
cdr3_nt: TGCAGTGCTAGTGAAGGGGGGGACTATGGCTACACCTTC

j_call: TRBJ2-2
v_call: TRBV5-1
clone_size: few
d_call: TRBD1
cdr3_aa: CASSLEQGATGELFF
cdr3_nt: TGCGCCAGCAGCTTGGAGCAGGGGGCTACCGGGGAGCTGTTTTTT

j_call: TRBJ2-7
v_call: TRBV6-5
clone_size: -
d_call: -
cdr3_aa: CASGGSYEQYF
cdr3_nt: TGTGCCAGCGGCGGCTCCTACGAGCAGTACTTC

j_call: TRBJ2-6
v_call: TRBV3-1/TRBV3-2
clone_size: -
d_call: TRBD2
cdr3_aa: CASSPTGGTGANVLTF
cdr3_nt: TGTGCCAGCAGCCCTACGGGGGGGACCGGGGCCAACGTCCTGACTTTC

j_call: TRBJ2-5
v_call: TRBV18
clone_size: once
d_call: TRBD1
cdr3_aa: CASSPGQGLQTQYF
cdr3_nt: TGTGCCAGCTCACCAGGACAGGGCTTGCAGACCCAGTACTTC

j_call: TRBJ2-5
v_call: TRBV7-9
clone_size: -
d_call: -
cdr3_aa: CASSLYTGQETQYF
cdr3_nt: TGTGCCAGCAGCTTATACACGGGCCAAGAGACCCAGTACTTC

j_call: TRBJ1-6
v_call: TRBV7-8
clone_size: -
d_call: -
cdr3_aa: CASSSAGSYNSPLHF
cdr3_nt: TGTGCCAGCAGCTCCGCGGGTTCCTATAATTCACCCCTCCACTTT

j_call: TRBJ1-4
v_call: TRBV4-1
clone_size: -
d_call: -
cdr3_aa: CASSQGAEEKLFF
cdr3_nt: TGCGCCAGCAGCCAGGGGGCAGAGGAAAAACTGTTTTTT

j_call: TRBJ1-2
v_call: TRBV5-1
clone_size: -
d_call: -
cdr3_aa: CASSSAGAWGGGYTF
cdr3_nt: TGCGCCAGCAGCTCGGCAGGGGCTTGGGGTGGTGGCTACACCTTC

j_call: TRBJ1-3
v_call: TRBV9
clone_size: -
d_call: -
cdr3_aa: CASRSPNGNTIYF
cdr3_nt: TGTGCCAGCAGGAGTCCGAATGGAAACACCATATATTTT

j_call: TRBJ1-5
v_call: TRBV13
clone_size: once
d_call: -
cdr3_aa: CASSVGERDQPQHF
cdr3_nt: TGTGCCAGCAGCGTCGGAGAGCGAGATCAGCCCCAGCATTTT

j_call: TRBJ1-1
v_call: TRBV6-6
clone_size: -
d_call: TRBD1
cdr3_aa: CASSLQGAQEAFF
cdr3_nt: TGTGCCAGCAGTTTACAGGGGGCGCAGGAAGCTTTCTTT

j_call: TRBJ2-5
v_call: TRBV5-4
clone_size: -
d_call: TRBD2
cdr3_aa: CASRKAGAAQETQYF
cdr3_nt: TGTGCCAGCAGAAAAGCGGGGGCCGCGCAAGAGACCCAGTACTTC

j_call: TRBJ2-1
v_call: TRBV20-1
clone_size: -
d_call: -
cdr3_aa: CSAPRANEQFF
cdr3_nt: TGCAGTGCGCCCAGGGCAAATGAGCAGTTCTTC

j_call: TRBJ1-4
v_call: TRBV7-9
clone_size: -
d_call: -
cdr3_aa: CASSSGQTTNEKLFF
cdr3_nt: TGTGCCAGCAGCTCTGGACAGACAACTAATGAAAAACTGTTTTTT

j_call: TRBJ1-2
v_call: TRBV3-1/TRBV3-2
clone_size: -
d_call: -
cdr3_aa: CASSQYTGTHGYTF
cdr3_nt: TGTGCCAGCAGCCAGTACACAGGGACCCATGGCTACACCTTC

j_call: TRBJ1-4
v_call: TRBV6-5
clone_size: -
d_call: TRBD1
cdr3_aa: CASSYSGTGDWEKLFF
cdr3_nt: TGTGCCAGCAGTTACTCTGGGACAGGGGATTGGGAAAAACTGTTTTTT

j_call: TRBJ2-7
v_call: TRBV7-9
clone_size: -
d_call: -
cdr3_aa: CASSLGAYEQYF
cdr3_nt: TGTGCCAGCAGCTTAGGAGCCTACGAGCAGTACTTC

j_call: TRBJ2-1
v_call: TRBV10-1
clone_size: -
d_call: -
cdr3_aa: CASSESGGYNEQFF
cdr3_nt: TGCGCCAGCAGTGAGTCGGGCGGGTACAATGAGCAGTTCTTC

j_call: TRBJ2-4
v_call: TRBV13
clone_size: -
d_call: -
cdr3_aa: CASSSGRGENIQYF
cdr3_nt: TGTGCCAGCAGCTCGGGGAGGGGGGAAAACATTCAGTACTTC

j_call: TRBJ1-1
v_call: TRBV6-5
clone_size: -
d_call: -
cdr3_aa: CASRVPGLNTEAFF
cdr3_nt: TGTGCCAGCAGGGTCCCAGGTCTGAACACTGAAGCTTTCTTT

j_call: TRBJ2-5
v_call: TRBV11-1
clone_size: -
d_call: -
cdr3_aa: CASSFSGTQETQYF
cdr3_nt: TGTGCCAGCAGCTTTTCGGGAACTCAAGAGACCCAGTACTTC

j_call: TRBJ2-1
v_call: TRBV27
clone_size: -
d_call: -
cdr3_aa: CASSLRGLGYNEQFF
cdr3_nt: TGTGCCAGCAGTCTGCGGGGGCTAGGTTACAATGAGCAGTTCTTC

j_call: TRBJ2-1
v_call: TRBV29-1
clone_size: -
d_call: -
cdr3_aa: CSVINQAGNEQFF
cdr3_nt: TGCAGCGTCATTAACCAGGCGGGGAATGAGCAGTTCTTC

j_call: TRBJ1-5
v_call: TRBV6-2/TRBV6-3
clone_size: -
d_call: TRBD1
cdr3_aa: CASSSGQGRNQPQHF
cdr3_nt: TGTGCCAGCAGTTCGGGACAGGGTCGAAATCAGCCCCAGCATTTT

j_call: TRBJ2-1
v_call: TRBV5-1
clone_size: -
d_call: -
cdr3_aa: CASSLKEALAYNEQFF
cdr3_nt: TGCGCCAGCAGCTTAAAGGAGGCGCTGGCCTACAATGAGCAGTTCTTC

j_call: TRBJ1-1
v_call: TRBV3-1/TRBV3-2
clone_size: -
d_call: -
cdr3_aa: CASSQDAGRGAFF
cdr3_nt: TGTGCCAGCAGCCAAGATGCGGGCCGCGGAGCTTTCTTT

j_call: TRBJ1-4
v_call: TRBV6-5
clone_size: few
d_call: TRBD1
cdr3_aa: CATGQGSANEKLFF
cdr3_nt: TGTGCCACCGGACAGGGGTCGGCTAATGAAAAACTGTTTTTT

j_call: TRBJ1-6
v_call: TRBV14
clone_size: -
d_call: -
cdr3_aa: CASSQDPGYNSPLHF
cdr3_nt: TGTGCCAGCAGCCAAGATCCCGGTTATAATTCACCCCTCCACTTT

j_call: TRBJ2-7
v_call: TRBV12-3/TRBV12-4
clone_size: -
d_call: TRBD1
cdr3_aa: CASSFSDRDEQYF
cdr3_nt: TGTGCCAGCAGTTTTTCGGACAGGGACGAGCAGTACTTC

j_call: TRBJ2-7
v_call: TRBV7-2
clone_size: -
d_call: TRBD2
cdr3_aa: CASSLYTSGLYEQYF
cdr3_nt: TGTGCCAGCAGCTTATATACTAGCGGATTATACGAGCAGTACTTC

j_call: TRBJ2-5
v_call: TRBV5-4
clone_size: -
d_call: TRBD1
cdr3_aa: CASSSRDRGLERETQYF
cdr3_nt: TGTGCCAGCAGTTCCCGGGACAGGGGATTGGAGAGAGAGACCCAGTACTTC

j_call: TRBJ2-3
v_call: TRBV9
clone_size: -
d_call: -
cdr3_aa: CASSGGSSTDTQYF
cdr3_nt: TGTGCCAGCAGCGGGGGCTCTAGCACAGATACGCAGTATTTT

j_call: TRBJ1-1
v_call: TRBV18
clone_size: -
d_call: -
cdr3_aa: CASSGANTEAFF
cdr3_nt: TGTGCCAGCTCCGGAGCTAACACTGAAGCTTTCTTT

j_call: TRBJ2-7
v_call: TRBV12-3/TRBV12-4
clone_size: -
d_call: -
cdr3_aa: CASSLGGEQYF
cdr3_nt: TGTGCCAGCAGTTTAGGAGGGGAGCAGTACTTC

j_call: TRBJ1-2
v_call: TRBV6-5
clone_size: -
d_call: -
cdr3_aa: CASSRSASYGYTF
cdr3_nt: TGTGCCAGCAGCCGGTCTGCGAGCTATGGCTACACCTTC

j_call: TRBJ1-5
v_call: TRBV6-5
clone_size: -
d_call: -
cdr3_aa: CASSYVQAGPQHF
cdr3_nt: TGTGCCAGCAGTTACGTGCAGGCCGGGCCCCAGCATTTT

j_call: TRBJ2-7
v_call: TRBV9
clone_size: -
d_call: -
cdr3_aa: CASSVTGPRGYF
cdr3_nt: TGTGCCAGCAGCGTAACGGGCCCCAGGGGTTACTTC

j_call: TRBJ1-4
v_call: TRBV20-1
clone_size: -
d_call: TRBD1
cdr3_aa: CSASVGQGDLKLFF
cdr3_nt: TGCAGTGCTAGTGTGGGACAGGGCGACCTAAAACTGTTTTTT

j_call: TRBJ1-1
v_call: TRBV6-5
clone_size: -
d_call: -
cdr3_aa: CASRVQGNTEAFF
cdr3_nt: TGTGCCAGCAGAGTACAGGGTAACACTGAAGCTTTCTTT

j_call: TRBJ2-7
v_call: TRBV7-9
clone_size: -
d_call: -
cdr3_aa: CASSRQGIPYEQYF
cdr3_nt: TGTGCCAGCAGTCGTCAGGGGATCCCCTACGAGCAGTACTTC

j_call: TRBJ2-3
v_call: TRBV5-1
clone_size: -
d_call: TRBD2
cdr3_aa: CASSSVGLAGTDTQYF
cdr3_nt: TGCGCCAGCTCATCCGTGGGACTAGCGGGCACAGATACGCAGTATTTT

j_call: TRBJ2-7
v_call: TRBV4-1
clone_size: -
d_call: TRBD1
cdr3_aa: CASSQDRGYYEQYF
cdr3_nt: TGCGCCAGCAGCCAAGACAGGGGGTACTACGAGCAGTACTTC

j_call: TRBJ1-5
v_call: TRBV28
clone_size: -
d_call: TRBD1
cdr3_aa: CASISLSRGIQPQHF
cdr3_nt: TGTGCCAGCATCTCGTTGTCCAGGGGGATTCAGCCCCAGCATTTT

j_call: TRBJ2-1
v_call: TRBV7-8
clone_size: -
d_call: -
cdr3_aa: CASSEAMSQVNEQFF
cdr3_nt: TGTGCCAGCAGCGAAGCCATGAGTCAGGTGAATGAGCAGTTCTTC

j_call: TRBJ2-2
v_call: TRBV12-5
clone_size: -
d_call: TRBD1
cdr3_aa: CASGPHRGGLFF
cdr3_nt: TGTGCTAGTGGGCCTCACAGGGGCGGGCTGTTTTTT